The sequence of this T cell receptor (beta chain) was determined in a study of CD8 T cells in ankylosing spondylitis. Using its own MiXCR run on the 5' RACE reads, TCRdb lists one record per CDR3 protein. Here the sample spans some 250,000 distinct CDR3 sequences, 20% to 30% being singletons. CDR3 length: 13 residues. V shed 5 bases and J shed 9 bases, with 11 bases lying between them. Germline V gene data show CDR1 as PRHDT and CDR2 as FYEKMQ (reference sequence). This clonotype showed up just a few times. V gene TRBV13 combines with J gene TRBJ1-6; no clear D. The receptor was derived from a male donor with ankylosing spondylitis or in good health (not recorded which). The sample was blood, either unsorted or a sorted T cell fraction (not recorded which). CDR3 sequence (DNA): TGTGCCAGCAGCGAGGGTGTAGTTTCACCCCTCCACTTT. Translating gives CASSEGVVSPLHF. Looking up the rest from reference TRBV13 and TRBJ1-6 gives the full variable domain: AAGVIQSPRHLIKEKRETATLKCYPIPRHDTVYWYQQGPGQDPQFLISFYEKMQSDKGSIPDRFSAQQFSDYHSELNMSSLELGDSALYFCASSEGVVSPLHFGNGTRLTVT.